One sample yielded the 31 T cell receptor beta chains listed below, sequenced in a study of shared clonotypes between healthy human individuals. Sequencing used immunoSEQ multiplex PCR; TCRdb keeps in-frame clones, though not all of them. The top ten hold around 9.3% of the sample, which has 300,000 to 350,000 clones, less than 75% seen once. The specimen sequenced was memory CD4+ T cells sorted from blood. Subset noted: CD45RA-negative fraction. Source of these receptors: a man aged 25-45 years in good health.

V gene TRBV27 combines with J gene TRBJ2-1, with TRBD2 matching over 8 bases. CDR1 is MNHEY, CDR2 SMNVEV, per germline (reference sequence). V trimming: 2 bases; J trimming: 1 base; junction bases outside the gene matches: 1. The CDR3 loop spans 15 amino acids. The CDR3 region has the DNA TGTGCCAGCAGTTTAAAGCGGGAGTCCTACAATGAGCAGTTCTTC. This codes for CASSLKRESYNEQFF.

The chain couples TRBV13 to TRBJ2-5, with a tentative D call TRBD2 (6 bases). This CDR3 is 14 amino acids long. Germline lookup yields CDR1 PRHDT and CDR2 FYEKMQ (reference sequence). Trimming removed 5 bases at V and 4 bases at J, with 14 bases between. The chain's CDR3 is CASSPGGAGETQYF. CDR3 nucleotide sequence: TGTGCCAGCAGCCCCGGGGGAGCGGGAGAGACCCAGTACTTC.

This clone showed up just a few times. The chain has TRBV18 and TRBJ2-1, with D perhaps TRBD1 (6 bases). The CDR3 has 15 amino acids. Trimming took off 6 bases at V and 4 bases at J, with 16 bases between the two ends. Germline CDR1 reads KGHSH; CDR2 reads LQKENI. The CDR3 region has the DNA TGTGCCAGCTCCCGGGACAACACAAATTACAATGAGCAGTTCTTC. Residues: CASSRDNTNYNEQFF.

This chain uses TRBV2 with TRBJ1-1; 9 positions match TRBD1. CDR1 is SNHLY, CDR2 FYNNEI, per germline. Unmatched junction bases numbered 5, after V lost 6 bases and J lost 12 bases. The CDR3 consists of 11 residues. The CDR3 sequence: CASRQQGAPFF. The CDR3 DNA reads TGTGCCAGCAGACAACAGGGGGCGCCTTTCTTT. Based on the CDR3 plus reference TRBV2 and TRBJ1-1, the full variable domain is EPEVTQTPSHQVTQMGQEVILRCVPISNHLYFYWYRQILGQKVEFLVSFYNNEISEKSEIFDDQFSVERPDGSNFTLKIRSTKLEDSAMYFCASRQQGAPFFGQGTRLTVV.

CDR3 residues: CASSQDQLADNEQFF. CDR3 nucleotides: TGTGCCAGCAGCCAAGATCAACTAGCGGACAATGAGCAGTTCTTC. The V and J genes are TRBV4-2 and TRBJ2-1; 8 bases align to TRBD2. The V segment lost 0 bases and the J segment 5 bases; nucleotides outside the gene matches: 3. CDR3 length: 15 amino acids. Germline V CDR1 and CDR2: LGHNA, YNFKEQ.

The J gene is TRBJ2-1, the V gene TRBV7-6; 9 nucleotides align to TRBD2. V was clipped by 4 bases and J by 7 bases; unmatched bases: 14. This CDR3 comprises 17 residues. Germline CDR1 SGHVS, CDR2 FNYEAQ. The CDR3 reads CASSSTGAGGLANEQFF. CDR3 nucleotide sequence: TGTGCCAGCAGCTCGACGGGTGCGGGAGGGCTAGCTAATGAGCAGTTCTTC. The whole variable domain, filled in from reference TRBV7-6 and TRBJ2-1, reads GAGVSQSPRYKVTKRGQDVALRCDPISGHVSLYWYRQALGQGPEFLTYFNYEAQQDKSGLPNDRFSAERPEGSISTLTIQRTEQRDSAMYRCASSSTGAGGLANEQFFGPGTRLTVL.

V is TRBV10-3 and J is TRBJ2-1; 13 nucleotides align to TRBD2. Germline-derived CDR1 and CDR2 are ENHRY and SYGVKD. The CDR3 loop spans 18 amino acids. With 10 bases clipped from V and 8 bases from J, the junction kept 20 bases outside the gene matches. The CDR3 region has the DNA TGTGCCACCGGCCCCGGACTAGCGGGAGAGGGGGGGTTGGATGAGCAGTTCTTC. Its translation: CATGPGLAGEGGLDEQFF.

The chain is built from TRBV5-1 and TRBJ2-1, with TRBD1 matching 8 bases. The CDR3 has 16 residues. Germline CDR1 SGHRS, CDR2 YFSETQ. The J segment lost 4 bases and the V segment lost 7 bases, leaving 13 bases of the junction unmatched. The CDR3 sequence is CASSPGGPTLYNEQFF. The CDR3 DNA sequence: TGCGCCAGCTCCCCAGGGGGCCCCACACTGTACAATGAGCAGTTCTTC.

This clone turned up a few times. V and J are TRBV30 and TRBJ1-4; 8 bases map to TRBD1. V lost 8 bases and J lost 5; bases outside the gene matches: 4. This CDR3 contains 12 residues. CDR1 and CDR2 from the germline V gene are GTSNPN and SVGIG (reference sequence). The chain's CDR3 is CARTGPNEKLFF. CDR3 in DNA: TGTGCCCGGACAGGGCCAAATGAAAAACTGTTTTTT.

In its sample, this clone was seen many times. This chain uses TRBV11-3 with TRBJ2-1; 7 bases line up with TRBD2. Germline lookup yields CDR1 SGHNT and CDR2 YENEEA. V was clipped by 0 bases and J by 8 bases; unmatched bases: 10. The CDR3 has 16 amino acids. The CDR3 here is CASSLDAGGSGDEQFF. The CDR3 DNA is TGTGCCAGCAGCTTAGATGCGGGCGGGAGCGGAGATGAGCAGTTCTTC.

V and J are TRBV9 and TRBJ2-2, with no clear D. Deletions cut 0 bases from V and 6 bases from J, with 15 bases between. CDR1 and CDR2 from the germline V gene are SGDLS and YYNGEE. This CDR3 has 16 amino acids. The CDR3 DNA reads as TGTGCCAGCAGCGTAGATGCTTCGGCCTGGGCCGGGGAGCTGTTTTTT. This sequence encodes CASSVDASAWAGELFF.

The chain's CDR3 is CASSQAEGQGEEQYF. The CDR3 coding sequence is TGCGCCAGCAGCCAAGCCGAAGGACAGGGAGAAGAGCAGTACTTC. The V gene is TRBV4-1, the J gene TRBJ2-7, with 8 bases identical to TRBD1. V dropped 1 base and J dropped 7; count of bases not matched to a gene: 9. This CDR3 region has 15 residues. Germline assignment: CDR1 MGHRA and CDR2 YSYEKL.

The rearrangement uses TRBV10-3 and TRBJ2-5; D is unclear. Between the trimmed V and J ends, which lost 4 bases and 3 bases, there was a span of 12 bases. Germline CDR1 and CDR2: ENHRY and SYGVKD. This CDR3 region has 14 residues. The CDR3 loop reads CAISATVYEETQYF. Here the CDR3 DNA reads TGTGCCATCAGTGCGACGGTGTATGAAGAGACCCAGTACTTC.

This clone was detected many times. This CDR3 reads CASSISAVGNYEQYF. CDR3 nucleotides: TGTGCCAGTAGTATATCGGCAGTGGGGAACTACGAGCAGTACTTC. The chain recombines TRBV19 with TRBJ2-7; no definite D call. The CDR3 runs 15 residues. CDR1 LNHDA and CDR2 SQIVND come from the germline V gene (reference sequence). V lost 2 bases and J lost 3, with 14 bases in between.

The chain combines TRBV11-2 with TRBJ2-7; the D gene could be TRBD1 or TRBD2 (5 bases each). From germline, CDR1 is SGHAT and CDR2 FQNNGV. The CDR3 is 15 amino acids. V lost 0 bases, J lost 5 bases, and 14 bases lay in between. This chain's CDR3 is CASSLEFRQGDEQYF. The CDR3 nucleotides read TGTGCCAGCAGCTTAGAGTTTCGGCAGGGAGACGAGCAGTACTTC.

The chain is built from TRBV2 and TRBJ1-1; tentative D call: TRBD1 (5 bases). The CDR3 totals 12 residues. Trimming stripped 7 bases from V and 5 bases from J, with 11 bases between. Germline V lookup: CDR1 SNHLY, CDR2 FYNNEI. The CDR3 here is CASTPEGTEAFF. Written as DNA, the CDR3 is TGTGCCAGCACCCCAGAGGGGACTGAAGCTTTCTTT.

CDR3 region: CASSLTGTSGSDTQYF. In nucleotides, the CDR3 is TGCGCCAGCAGCTTGACCGGGACTAGCGGGTCAGATACGCAGTATTTT. The chain recombines TRBV5-1 with TRBJ2-3, with TRBD2 matching over 12 bases. Germline V gene sequence: CDR1 SGHRS, CDR2 YFSETQ. The V gene end was trimmed by 1 base and the J gene end by 4 bases; junction bases not matched to a gene: 4. The CDR3 spans 16 residues. Combining the CDR3 with reference TRBV5-1 and TRBJ2-3 gives the whole variable domain KAGVTQTPRYLIKTRGQQVTLSCSPISGHRSVSWYQQTPGQGLQFLFEYFSETQRNKGNFPGRFSGRQFSNSRSEMNVSTLELGDSALYLCASSLTGTSGSDTQYFGPGTRLTVL.

Concerning this clone itself: Additional DNA sequences in this sample encode the identical CDR3. The chain uses TRBV20-1 and TRBJ2-7; D is unclear. The length of the CDR3 is 10 residues. The V gene's germline CDR1 is DFQATT and CDR2 SNEGSKA (reference sequence). Trimming shortened V by 3 bases and J by 3 bases, and 3 bases separated the two germline ends. The CDR3 DNA is TGCAGTGCTAGCGGCTACGAGCAGTACTTC. Amino acid sequence: CSASGYEQYF.

The chain has TRBV18 and TRBJ2-7; TRBD1 agrees at 8 bases. Germline lookup yields CDR1 KGHSH and CDR2 LQKENI. The CDR3 is made up of 15 amino acids. V lost 5 bases to trimming and J lost 5 bases; unmatched junction nucleotides: 11. The CDR3 nucleotides are TGTGCCAGCTCATACTTAGGACAGGGATTCGACGAGCAGTACTTC. Translating gives CASSYLGQGFDEQYF.

The J gene is TRBJ2-7, the V gene TRBV7-2, with 7 bases aligning to TRBD2. After removal of 5 bases from V and 6 bases from J, the junction contained 7 bases not matched to a gene. CDR1 is SGHTA and CDR2 is FQGNSA in the germline V gene. CDR3 length: 13 amino acids. CDR3 nucleotides: TGTGCCAGCAGCCCTCGGGACTACACCGAGCAGTACTTC. Translated: CASSPRDYTEQYF.

This clone has more than one count but fewer than ten. The gene calls are TRBV28 and TRBJ2-7; 8 positions match TRBD1. The CDR3 has 15 amino acids. V trimming: 5 bases; J trimming: 7 bases; junction bases outside the gene matches: 13. Germline V gene lookup returns CDR1 MDHEN and CDR2 SYDVKM. The CDR3 loop is CASSPRTGTGEEQYF. CDR3 coding DNA: TGTGCCAGCAGTCCCCGGACAGGGACGGGGGAAGAGCAGTACTTC. The full variable domain, completed using reference TRBV28 and TRBJ2-7, is DVKVTQSSRYLVKRTGEKVFLECVQDMDHENMFWYRQDPGLGLRLIYFSYDVKMKEKGDIPEGYSVSREKKERFSLILESASTNQTSMYLCASSPRTGTGEEQYFGPGTRLTVT.

CDR3 sequence reads: CASSLGSRRGYAGELFF. In DNA form, the CDR3 reads TGTGCCAGCAGCTTGGGGTCACGGAGGGGGTACGCCGGGGAGCTGTTTTTT. V usage is TRBV5-5 and J usage is TRBJ2-2, with D possibly being TRBD1 or TRBD2 (6 bases each). Deletions cut 0 bases from V and 6 bases from J, with 18 bases between. The CDR3 loop spans 17 amino acids. CDR1 and CDR2 from the germline V gene are SGHKS and YYEKEE (reference sequence).

The chain has TRBV20-1 and TRBJ2-3; D is unresolved. The CDR3 is 11 amino acids. Germline assignment: CDR1 DFQATT and CDR2 SNEGSKA (reference sequence). The V end lost 3 bases, the J end lost 4 bases, and 5 bases lay between the germline ends. The CDR3 loop reads CSASVADTQYF. The CDR3 region has the DNA TGCAGTGCTAGTGTGGCAGATACGCAGTATTTT.

The chain recombines TRBV28 with TRBJ1-5; D unresolved. Germline CDR1 reads MDHEN; CDR2 reads SYDVKM. CDR3 length equals 14 residues. Between the trimmed V and J ends, which lost 2 bases and 5 bases, there was a span of 10 bases. In DNA, the CDR3 is TGTGCCAGCAGTTTAAGGAACCGTCATCAGCCCCAGCATTTT. Its protein product is CASSLRNRHQPQHF. The full variable domain, completed using reference TRBV28 and TRBJ1-5, is DVKVTQSSRYLVKRTGEKVFLECVQDMDHENMFWYRQDPGLGLRLIYFSYDVKMKEKGDIPEGYSVSREKKERFSLILESASTNQTSMYLCASSLRNRHQPQHFGDGTRLSIL.

V and J are TRBV23-1 and TRBJ1-5; perhaps TRBD1 as D (5 bases). Being an ORF, TRBV23-1 has a function that is uncertain. This CDR3 region has 18 residues. Trimming removed 4 bases at V and 4 bases at J, with 23 bases between. Written as DNA, the CDR3 is TGCGCCAGCAGTCGAACTATAGTTAAGGGTCGGGGGAATCAGCCCCAGCATTTT. This encodes CASSRTIVKGRGNQPQHF.

Comments on this clone: With a much larger clone just one base away, this may be a read error. The same CDR3 is also encoded by other DNA sequences in this sample. This sequence joins TRBV5-1 and TRBJ2-5; no definite D call. V lost 1 base and J lost 2, with 3 bases in between. CDR3 length: 12 amino acids. Germline CDR1 reads SGHRS; CDR2 reads YFSETQ. CDR3: CASSLSQETQYF. The DNA of the CDR3 is TGCGCCAGCAGCTTGTCACAAGAGACCCAGTACTTC.

The chain is built from TRBV5-1 and TRBJ2-7, with D perhaps TRBD1 (6 bases). The germline V and J ends were trimmed by 0 bases and 3 bases, with 10 bases remaining between them. The length of the CDR3 is 14 residues. CDR1 and CDR2 (germline): SGHRS, YFSETQ. This CDR3 reads CASSLESGHYEQYF. The CDR3 DNA reads as TGCGCCAGCAGCTTGGAATCGGGACACTACGAGCAGTACTTC.

This clone has at least ten counts. V gene TRBV5-1 combines with J gene TRBJ1-1, with TRBD1 matching over 7 bases. From germline, CDR1 is SGHRS and CDR2 YFSETQ. V trimming: 1 base; J trimming: 2 bases; junction bases outside the gene matches: 5. CDR3 length equals 15 residues. The CDR3 DNA reads as TGCGCCAGCAGCTTGATTAGGGGGCGTAACACTGAAGCTTTCTTT. Its protein is CASSLIRGRNTEAFF. The complete variable domain, with remaining parts taken from reference TRBV5-1 and TRBJ1-1, reads KAGVTQTPRYLIKTRGQQVTLSCSPISGHRSVSWYQQTPGQGLQFLFEYFSETQRNKGNFPGRFSGRQFSNSRSEMNVSTLELGDSALYLCASSLIRGRNTEAFFGQGTRLTVV.

The rearrangement uses TRBV10-1 and TRBJ2-1; 11 nucleotides agree with TRBD2. Germline V gives CDR1 WNHNN, CDR2 SYGVQD (reference sequence). This CDR3 has 16 residues. With 5 bases clipped from V and 0 bases from J, the junction kept 3 bases outside the gene matches. The CDR3 protein is CASSPGLAASYNEQFF. The DNA of the CDR3 is TGCGCCAGCAGTCCGGGACTAGCGGCCTCCTACAATGAGCAGTTCTTC.

The J gene is TRBJ2-1, the V gene TRBV7-2; D perhaps matches TRBD2 (5 bases). Germline V gives CDR1 SGHTA, CDR2 FQGNSA. Trimming shortened V by 2 bases and J by 9 bases, and 14 bases separated the two germline ends. The CDR3 totals 14 residues. DNA of the CDR3: TGTGCCAGCAGCTTACCTACTAGGGCGGCTGAGCAGTTCTTC. This codes for CASSLPTRAAEQFF.

This clone appeared once. The gene calls are TRBV19 and TRBJ2-2, with D tentatively TRBD1 (5 bases). The CDR3 sequence is 15 residues long. From germline, CDR1 is LNHDA and CDR2 SQIVND (reference sequence). The V end was cut by 6 bases, the J end by 4 bases, with 15 bases between. The DNA of the CDR3 is TGTGCCAGTAGCGGTCAGGGAATTAGCACCGGGGAGCTGTTTTTT. It encodes CASSGQGISTGELFF.